This T cell receptor beta chain was identified during a study of blood T cells in healthy people across ages. General study findings and limits: TCR beta diversity per million T cells fell roughly linearly with age. It was held that the diversity estimates obtained from one million T cells were underestimates.

This clonotype was picked up a small number of times. Its antigen is undetermined. In each sample, at least 6.5 million PBMCs were isolated. The V gene's germline CDR1 is ENHRY and CDR2 SYGVKD. This CDR3 region has 13 residues. Trimming stripped 0 bases from V and 6 bases from J, with 9 bases between. Then a second PCR, running about 6 to 12 cycles, was carried out with a sample-barcoded 5' primer and a J-beta primer mix. Every single cDNA molecule received a tag from a template-switch adaptor with 12 random nucleotides. TCRdb used MiXCR to reprocess the 5' RACE reads, holding one entry per CDR3 protein. This table has approximately 900,000 distinct CDR3 sequences, about 44% appearing once.

This sequence joins TRBV10-3 and TRBJ2-7; unclear D gene. This clonotype was sampled from a man aged 25-40 years in good health. The specimen was blood. In DNA, the CDR3 is TGTGCCATCAGTGAGTCCTACAGTTCCGAGCAGTACTTC. Translation gives CAISESYSSEQYF.